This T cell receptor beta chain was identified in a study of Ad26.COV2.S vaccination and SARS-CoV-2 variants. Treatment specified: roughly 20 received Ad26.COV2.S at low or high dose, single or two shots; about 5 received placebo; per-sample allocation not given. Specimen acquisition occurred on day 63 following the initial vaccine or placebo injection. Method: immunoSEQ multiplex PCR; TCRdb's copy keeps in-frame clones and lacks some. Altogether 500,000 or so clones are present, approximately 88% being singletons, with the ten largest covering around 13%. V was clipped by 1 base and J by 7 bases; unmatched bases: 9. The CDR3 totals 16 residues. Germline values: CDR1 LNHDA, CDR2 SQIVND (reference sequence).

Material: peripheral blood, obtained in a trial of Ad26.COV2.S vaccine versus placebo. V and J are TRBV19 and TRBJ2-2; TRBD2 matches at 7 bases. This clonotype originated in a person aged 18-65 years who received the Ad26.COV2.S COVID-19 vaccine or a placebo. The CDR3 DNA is TGTGCCAGTAGTATAGCGGTGGGAGGGCCTGACGGGGAGCTGTTTTTT. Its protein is CASSIAVGGPDGELFF.